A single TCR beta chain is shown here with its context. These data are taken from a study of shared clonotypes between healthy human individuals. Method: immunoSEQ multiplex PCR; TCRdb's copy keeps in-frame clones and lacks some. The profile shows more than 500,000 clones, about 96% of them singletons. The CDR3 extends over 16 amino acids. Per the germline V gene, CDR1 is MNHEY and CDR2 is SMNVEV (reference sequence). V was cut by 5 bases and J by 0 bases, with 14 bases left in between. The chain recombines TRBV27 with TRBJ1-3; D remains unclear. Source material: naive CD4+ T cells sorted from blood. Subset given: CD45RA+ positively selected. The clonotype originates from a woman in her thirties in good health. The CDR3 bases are TGTGCCAGCAGTCCTTCGGACCCCCCCTCTGGAAACACCATATATTTT. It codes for CASSPSDPPSGNTIYF.